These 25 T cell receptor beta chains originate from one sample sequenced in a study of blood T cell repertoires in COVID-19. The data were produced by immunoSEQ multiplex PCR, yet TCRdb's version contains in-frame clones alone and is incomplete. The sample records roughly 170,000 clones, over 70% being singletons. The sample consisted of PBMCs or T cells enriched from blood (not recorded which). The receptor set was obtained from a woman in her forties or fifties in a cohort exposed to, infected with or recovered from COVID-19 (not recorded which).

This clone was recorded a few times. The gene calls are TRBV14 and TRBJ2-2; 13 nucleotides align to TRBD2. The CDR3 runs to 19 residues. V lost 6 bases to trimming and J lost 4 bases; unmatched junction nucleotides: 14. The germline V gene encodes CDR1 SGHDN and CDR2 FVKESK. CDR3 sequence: CASRLTGTSGIRSTGELFF. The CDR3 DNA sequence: TGTGCCAGCAGGCTAACCGGGACTAGCGGGATCAGAAGCACCGGGGAGCTGTTTTTT.

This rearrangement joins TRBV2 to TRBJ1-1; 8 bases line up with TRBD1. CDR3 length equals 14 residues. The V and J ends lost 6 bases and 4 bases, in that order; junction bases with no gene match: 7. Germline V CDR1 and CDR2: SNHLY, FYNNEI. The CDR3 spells CASRADRGFTEAFF. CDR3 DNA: TGTGCCAGCAGGGCCGACAGGGGTTTCACTGAAGCTTTCTTT.

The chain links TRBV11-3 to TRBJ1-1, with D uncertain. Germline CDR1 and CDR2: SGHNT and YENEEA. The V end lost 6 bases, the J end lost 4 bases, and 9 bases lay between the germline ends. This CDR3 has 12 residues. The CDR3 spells CASSSYGTEAFF. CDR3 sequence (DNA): TGTGCCAGCAGTTCCTACGGCACTGAAGCTTTCTTT.

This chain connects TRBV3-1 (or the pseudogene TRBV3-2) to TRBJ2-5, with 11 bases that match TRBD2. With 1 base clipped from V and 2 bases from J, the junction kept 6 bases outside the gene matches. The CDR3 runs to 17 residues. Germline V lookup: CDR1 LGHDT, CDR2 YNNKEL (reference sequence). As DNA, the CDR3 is TGTGCCAGCAGCCAAGGCTTAGCGGGGGGGCTACAAGAGACCCAGTACTTC. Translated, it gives CASSQGLAGGLQETQYF.

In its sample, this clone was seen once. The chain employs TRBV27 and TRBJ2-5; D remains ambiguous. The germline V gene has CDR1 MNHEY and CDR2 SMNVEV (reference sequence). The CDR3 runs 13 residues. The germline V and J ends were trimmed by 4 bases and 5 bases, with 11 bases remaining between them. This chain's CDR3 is CASSSHVRETQYF. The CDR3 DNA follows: TGTGCCAGCAGTTCCCACGTACGGGAGACCCAGTACTTC.

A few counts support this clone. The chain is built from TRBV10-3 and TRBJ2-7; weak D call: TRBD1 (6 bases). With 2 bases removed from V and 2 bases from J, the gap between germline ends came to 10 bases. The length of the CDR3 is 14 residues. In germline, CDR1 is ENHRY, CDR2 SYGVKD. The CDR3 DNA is TGTGCCATCAGTGAGGTCGGGACAACCTACGAGCAGTACTTC. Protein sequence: CAISEVGTTYEQYF.

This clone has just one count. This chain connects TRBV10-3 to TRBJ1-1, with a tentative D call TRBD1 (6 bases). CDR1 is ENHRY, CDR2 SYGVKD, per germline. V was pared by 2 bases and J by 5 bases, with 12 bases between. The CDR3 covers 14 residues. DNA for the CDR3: TGTGCCATCAGTGAGCGAGAGGGGGAGACTGAAGCTTTCTTT. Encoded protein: CAISEREGETEAFF.

The CDR3 region has the DNA TGTGCCAGCAGCCAAGAAGGGCGGGGGAACTACAATGAGCAGTTCTTC. Its protein is CASSQEGRGNYNEQFF. The chain joins TRBV4-2 to TRBJ2-1; TRBD2 agrees at 7 bases. The V segment lost 0 bases and the J segment 3 bases; nucleotides outside the gene matches: 5. This CDR3 spans 16 amino acids. Germline V lookup: CDR1 LGHNA, CDR2 YNFKEQ.

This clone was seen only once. CDR3 amino acids: CASSIPRTSGRASEQFF. In DNA form, the CDR3 reads TGTGCCAGTAGTATTCCCAGGACTAGCGGGAGGGCGAGTGAGCAGTTCTTC. V and J are TRBV19 and TRBJ2-1, with 15 bases matching TRBD2. Unmatched junction bases numbered 9, after V lost 3 bases and J lost 9 bases. The CDR3 runs 17 residues. Germline CDR1 is LNHDA and CDR2 is SQIVND (reference sequence). Combining the CDR3 with reference TRBV19 and TRBJ2-1 gives the whole variable domain DGGITQSPKYLFRKEGQNVTLSCEQNLNHDAMYWYRQDPGQGLRLIYYSQIVNDFQKGDIAEGYSVSREKKESFPLTVTSAQKNPTAFYLCASSIPRTSGRASEQFFGPGTRLTVL.

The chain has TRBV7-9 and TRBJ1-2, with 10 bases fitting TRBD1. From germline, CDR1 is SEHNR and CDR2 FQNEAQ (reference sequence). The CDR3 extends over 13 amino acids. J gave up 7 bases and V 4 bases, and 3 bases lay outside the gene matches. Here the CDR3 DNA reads TGTGCCAGCAGCTGGGACAGGGGTGGTGGCTACACCTTC. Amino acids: CASSWDRGGGYTF. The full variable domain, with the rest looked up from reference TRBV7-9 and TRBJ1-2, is DTGVSQNPRHKITKRGQNVTFRCDPISEHNRLYWYRQTLGQGPEFLTYFQNEAQLEKSRLLSDRFSAERPKGSFSTLEIQRTEQGDSAMYLCASSWDRGGGYTFGSGTRLTVV.

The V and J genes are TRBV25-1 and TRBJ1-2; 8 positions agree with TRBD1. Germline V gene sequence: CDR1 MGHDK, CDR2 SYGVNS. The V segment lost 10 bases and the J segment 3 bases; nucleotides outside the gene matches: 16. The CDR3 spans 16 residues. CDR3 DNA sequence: TGTGCCACCCGTGGTCCAGGGGGCGACCTTGACTATGGCTACACCTTC. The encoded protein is CATRGPGGDLDYGYTF.

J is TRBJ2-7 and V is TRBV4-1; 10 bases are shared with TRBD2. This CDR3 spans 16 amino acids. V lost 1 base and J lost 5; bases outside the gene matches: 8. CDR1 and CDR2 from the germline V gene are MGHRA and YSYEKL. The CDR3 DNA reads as TGCGCCAGCAGCCAAGTCCCTAGCGGGAGTGTCCACGAGCAGTACTTC. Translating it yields CASSQVPSGSVHEQYF.

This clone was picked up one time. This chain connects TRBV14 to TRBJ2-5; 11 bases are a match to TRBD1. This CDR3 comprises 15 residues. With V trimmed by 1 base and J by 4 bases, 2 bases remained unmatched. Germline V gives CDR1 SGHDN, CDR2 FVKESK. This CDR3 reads CASSQAGTGGETQYF. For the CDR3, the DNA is TGTGCCAGCAGCCAAGCCGGGACAGGGGGAGAGACCCAGTACTTC. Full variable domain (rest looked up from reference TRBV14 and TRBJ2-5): EAGVTQFPSHSVIEKGQTVTLRCDPISGHDNLYWYRRVMGKEIKFLLHFVKESKQDESGMPNNRFLAERTGGTYSTLKVQPAELEDSGVYFCASSQAGTGGETQYFGPGTRLLVL.

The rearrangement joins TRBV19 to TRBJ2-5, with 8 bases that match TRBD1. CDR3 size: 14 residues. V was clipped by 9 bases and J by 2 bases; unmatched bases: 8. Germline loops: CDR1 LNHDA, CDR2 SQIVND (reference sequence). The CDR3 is CASSDRVVQETQYF. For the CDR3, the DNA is TGTGCCAGCTCGGACAGGGTGGTTCAAGAGACCCAGTACTTC.

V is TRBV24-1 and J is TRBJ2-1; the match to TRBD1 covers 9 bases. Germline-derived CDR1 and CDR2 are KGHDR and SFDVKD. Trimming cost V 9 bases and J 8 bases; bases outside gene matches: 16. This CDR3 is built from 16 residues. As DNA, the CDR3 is TGTGCCACCTCAACTTCCGCGGACAGGGGCGGAGATGAGCAGTTCTTC. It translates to CATSTSADRGGDEQFF.

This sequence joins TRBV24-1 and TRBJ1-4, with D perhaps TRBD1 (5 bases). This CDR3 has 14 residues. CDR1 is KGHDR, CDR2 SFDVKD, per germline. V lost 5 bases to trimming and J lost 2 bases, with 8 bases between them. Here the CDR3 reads CATSGGPTNEKLFF. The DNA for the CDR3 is TGTGCCACCAGTGGGGGCCCCACTAATGAAAAACTGTTTTTT.

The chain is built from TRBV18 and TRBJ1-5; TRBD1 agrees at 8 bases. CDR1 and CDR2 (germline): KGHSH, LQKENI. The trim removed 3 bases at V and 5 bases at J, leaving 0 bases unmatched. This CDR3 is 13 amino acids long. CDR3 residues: CASSPTGDQPQHF. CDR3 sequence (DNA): TGTGCCAGCTCACCGACAGGGGATCAGCCCCAGCATTTT.

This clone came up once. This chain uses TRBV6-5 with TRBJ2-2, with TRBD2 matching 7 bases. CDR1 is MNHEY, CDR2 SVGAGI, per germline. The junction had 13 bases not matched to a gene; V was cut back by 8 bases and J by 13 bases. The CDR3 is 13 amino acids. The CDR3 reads CASGPGGLTGLFF. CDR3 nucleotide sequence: TGTGCCAGCGGTCCGGGGGGTCTTACGGGGCTGTTTTTT.

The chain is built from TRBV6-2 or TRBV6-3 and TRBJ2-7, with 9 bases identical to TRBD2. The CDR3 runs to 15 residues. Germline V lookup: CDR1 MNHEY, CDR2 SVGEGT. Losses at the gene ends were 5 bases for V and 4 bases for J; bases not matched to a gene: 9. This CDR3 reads CASSPVRGGLYEQYF. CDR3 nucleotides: TGTGCCAGCAGTCCCGTGCGGGGGGGCCTTTACGAGCAGTACTTC.

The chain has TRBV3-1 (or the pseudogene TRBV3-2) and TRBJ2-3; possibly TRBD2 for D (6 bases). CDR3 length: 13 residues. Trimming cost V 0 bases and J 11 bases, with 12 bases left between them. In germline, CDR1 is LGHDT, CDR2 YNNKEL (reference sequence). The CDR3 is CASSQDSSVRQYF. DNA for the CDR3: TGTGCCAGCAGCCAAGATTCTAGCGTTAGGCAGTATTTT.

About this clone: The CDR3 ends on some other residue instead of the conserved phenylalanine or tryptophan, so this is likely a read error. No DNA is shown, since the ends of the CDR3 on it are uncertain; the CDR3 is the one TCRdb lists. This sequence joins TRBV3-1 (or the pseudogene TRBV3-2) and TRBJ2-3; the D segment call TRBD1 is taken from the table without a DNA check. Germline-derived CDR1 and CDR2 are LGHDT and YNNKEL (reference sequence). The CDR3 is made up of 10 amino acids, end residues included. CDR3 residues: CASSQVRRTG.

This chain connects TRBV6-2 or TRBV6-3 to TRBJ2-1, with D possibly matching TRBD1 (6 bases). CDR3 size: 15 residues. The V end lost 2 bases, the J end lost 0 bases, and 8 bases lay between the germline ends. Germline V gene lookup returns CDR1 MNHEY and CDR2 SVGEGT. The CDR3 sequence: CASSYADSSYNEQFF. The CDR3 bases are TGTGCCAGCAGTTACGCGGACAGCTCCTACAATGAGCAGTTCTTC.

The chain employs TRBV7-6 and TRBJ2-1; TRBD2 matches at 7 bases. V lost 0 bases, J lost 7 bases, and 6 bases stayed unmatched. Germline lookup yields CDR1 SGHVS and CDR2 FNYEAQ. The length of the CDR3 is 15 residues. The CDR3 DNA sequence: TGTGCCAGCAGCTTAGCGTCGGGAGGAAGGAATGAGCAGTTCTTC. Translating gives CASSLASGGRNEQFF. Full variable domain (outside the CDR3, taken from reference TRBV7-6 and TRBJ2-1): GAGVSQSPRYKVTKRGQDVALRCDPISGHVSLYWYRQALGQGPEFLTYFNYEAQQDKSGLPNDRFSAERPEGSISTLTIQRTEQRDSAMYRCASSLASGGRNEQFFGPGTRLTVL.

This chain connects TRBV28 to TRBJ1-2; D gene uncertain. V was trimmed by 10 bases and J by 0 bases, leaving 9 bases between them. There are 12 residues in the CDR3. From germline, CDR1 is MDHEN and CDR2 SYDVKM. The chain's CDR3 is CATRVSNYGYTF. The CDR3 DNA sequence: TGTGCCACCCGGGTCTCTAACTATGGCTACACCTTC.

Written as DNA, the CDR3 is TGTGCCAGCTCACCAAGGGACAGGGTGGACAGCGGTTCACCCCTCCACTTT. Translating it yields CASSPRDRVDSGSPLHF. The genes are TRBV18 and TRBJ1-6, with 9 positions matching TRBD1. Trimming cost V 2 bases and J 9 bases; bases outside gene matches: 11. CDR3 length: 17 residues. From germline, CDR1 is KGHSH and CDR2 LQKENI. Together with reference TRBV18 and TRBJ1-6, the CDR3 gives the full variable domain: NAGVMQNPRHLVRRRGQEARLRCSPMKGHSHVYWYRQLPEEGLKFMVYLQKENIIDESGMPKERFSAEFPKEGPSILRIQQVVRGDSAAYFCASSPRDRVDSGSPLHFGNGTRLTVT.